These T cell receptor beta chains were read from a single sample in a study of response to subunit inactivated influenza vaccine. TCRdb itself ran the RT-PCR reads through MiXCR, one entry per CDR3 protein. This table has fewer than 550,000 distinct CDR3 sequences, 25% appearing once. Sequencing was performed on CD4+ T cells sorted from PBMCs, taken 5 days after vaccination. Every receptor here comes from a man aged 50-60 years who received an inactivated influenza vaccine. Both conserved end residues are trimmed from each CDR3.

V gene	J gene	CDR3 protein
TRBV20-1	TRBJ2-5	SARDSSGRETQY
TRBV5-1	TRBJ2-2	ASSPDRVGNTGELF
TRBV12-3/TRBV12-4	TRBJ1-2	ASSISRRDYGYT
TRBV5-1	TRBJ1-1	ASSFGREKIEAF
TRBV18	TRBJ1-5	ASSRQTGVEPQH
TRBV6-1	TRBJ2-3	ASTRRLGSSTDTQY
TRBV7-2	TRBJ1-4	ASSPTGAWEKLF
TRBV5-1	TRBJ2-7	ASRGQGDYEQY
TRBV29-1	TRBJ2-1	SGDRGLNEQF
TRBV5-1	TRBJ2-1	ASRTLAVTYNEQF
TRBV24-1	TRBJ2-5	ATSSGDLRETQY
TRBV4-1	TRBJ2-7	ASSHPRDEQY
TRBV6-2/TRBV6-3	TRBJ2-2	ASSYVSGQPNTGELF
TRBV10-3	TRBJ2-7	AISANWDSSYEQY
TRBV7-7	TRBJ2-5	ASSLGRALQKETQY
TRBV28	TRBJ1-5	ASSFDSTNQPQH
TRBV6-1	TRBJ1-2	ASEPGQNYGYT
TRBV14	TRBJ2-7	ASSQRTGGSAEQY
TRBV4-3	TRBJ2-3	ASSQETSGGRDTQY
TRBV12-3/TRBV12-4	TRBJ2-1	ASGFRDYNEQF
TRBV11-2	TRBJ2-1	ASSALAGPLTQF
TRBV5-1	TRBJ2-4	ASSLERVTNIQY
TRBV20-1	TRBJ2-3	SARDRGIGTDTQY
TRBV12-3/TRBV12-4	TRBJ2-3	ASSLTRTSGGGTQY
TRBV12-3/TRBV12-4	TRBJ1-3	ASRPTGGRGNTIY
TRBV7-2	TRBJ2-7	ASSLPRGMGYEQY
TRBV7-7	TRBJ2-7	ASRFRMLASGNYEQY
TRBV11-2	TRBJ2-5	ASSLYQQRDIETQY
TRBV5-1	TRBJ1-1	ASSLAPDTEAF
TRBV11-1	TRBJ2-3	ASSLPYHRTSGRADTQY
TRBV5-1	TRBJ2-1	ASSPSGRGGNEQF
TRBV20-1	TRBJ2-3	SARRLAGGQKVSDTQY
TRBV4-3	TRBJ2-3	ASSLTGITDTQY
TRBV6-1	TRBJ2-1	ASAAGANNEQF
TRBV29-1	TRBJ2-6	SVGGQGINSGANVLT
TRBV20-1	TRBJ2-3	SAIRESDTQY
TRBV20-1	TRBJ2-1	CASGLAGGLAYNEQF
TRBV5-1	TRBJ2-1	ASRIEGQRSSYNEQF
TRBV29-1	TRBJ2-3	SAAWPGDTQY
TRBV20-1	TRBJ2-7	SARLASAGGGYEQY
TRBV12-3/TRBV12-4	TRBJ2-7	ASSSLQGYEQY
TRBV7-8	TRBJ2-2	ASSSSGGNTGELF
TRBV7-2	TRBJ2-1	ASRLSGSSYNEQF
TRBV25-1	TRBJ2-1	ASRSGTGNPNEQF
TRBV11-1	TRBJ2-1	ASSPSGLAGVSIGNEQF
TRBV5-1	TRBJ2-7	ASSRTGLNEQY
TRBV2	TRBJ1-1	ASSKRLNTEAF
TRBV5-1	TRBJ2-1	ASSYRDREDWGKPYNEQF